This T cell receptor beta chain originates from a study of T-cell reconstitution after alpha-beta-depleted transplantation in children. Regarding the study as a whole: One year post-transplant, T-cell counts and diversity were largely derived from T cells produced anew. Elevated TCRbeta diversity at day 60 was traced, in some patients, to surviving recipient T cells and thymic progenitors. About two months after transplant, alpha-beta T cells reportedly came from several hundred expanded graft clones.

Unique molecular identifiers featured in how the TCRbeta library was prepared. One entry per CDR3 protein, called by TCRdb with MiXCR from the PCR reads. Among 670,000 or so distinct CDR3 sequences listed, roughly 14% were seen once. The CDR3 covers 16 residues. V lost 3 bases and J lost 3, with 17 bases in between. Per germline, CDR1 SGHRS and CDR2 YFSETQ. In its sample, this clonotype was seen many times. What it binds is not known. The clonotype originates from a girl aged 2-10 years with congenital amegakaryocytic thrombocytopenia, due to receive a stem cell transplant. The V call is TRBV5-1, the J call TRBJ2-3; D is unclear. Specimen: PBMCs, collected before TCRalphabeta/CD19-depleted stem cell transplant. The CDR3 is CASSSRREGWTDTQYF. The DNA for the CDR3 is TGCGCCAGCAGCTCCCGGAGAGAAGGTTGGACAGATACGCAGTATTTT.